The rows below give T cell receptor beta chains drawn from one sample of a study of T cells in Graves' hyperthyroidism and ophthalmopathy. TCRdb re-called the multiplex PCR reads through MiXCR, storing one row per CDR3 protein. The sample includes approximately 510,000 distinct CDR3 sequences, around 50% of them seen just once. Sequencing was carried out using peripheral blood or thyroid tissue (not recorded which). The receptor source for this set is an adult woman with Graves' disease, either hyperthyroidism or ophthalmopathy (not recorded which). The CDR3 runs from the conserved cysteine through the conserved F or W. The D gene is left open where the match is weak. Size values are once, few and many counts, or a class for expanded clones, and some rows have none.

d_call,clone_size,j_call,v_call,cdr3_aa,cdr3_nt
TRBD2,NA,TRBJ2-3,TRBV5-4,CASSFPMGGVTQYF,TGTGCCAGCAGCTTCCCAATGGGAGGGGTCACGCAGTATTTT
NA,NA,TRBJ2-3,TRBV7-8,CASSLAPRGTAVGGDTQYF,TGTGCCAGCAGCTTAGCCCCTCGCGGGACAGCAGTCGGGGGAGATACGCAGTATTTT
TRBD1,NA,TRBJ2-7,TRBV20-1,CSANRGFAYEQYF,TGCAGTGCCAACAGGGGATTTGCCTACGAGCAGTACTTC
NA,NA,TRBJ1-2,TRBV11-2,CASDLKGGTLYGYTF,TGTGCCAGCGACCTCAAGGGCGGAACCCTCTATGGCTACACCTTC
NA,many,TRBJ1-5,TRBV15,CATSSDNRATQPQHF,TGTGCCACCAGCAGTGACAACAGGGCCACTCAGCCCCAGCATTTT
TRBD1,NA,TRBJ1-2,TRBV10-2,CASSLGGTGKYGYTF,TGCGCCAGCAGCTTGGGTGGGACAGGGAAGTATGGCTACACCTTC
NA,NA,TRBJ1-5,TRBV5-1,CASSLLGTSQETQHF,TGCGCCAGCAGCTTGTTGGGTACTAGTCAAGAGACCCAGCATTTT
TRBD1,NA,TRBJ1-2,TRBV7-9,CASSSTTGLSGYGYTF,TGTGCCAGCAGCAGCACGACAGGGCTTTCCGGCTATGGCTACACCTTC
TRBD1,NA,TRBJ1-5,TRBV20-1,CSARAAGTGFNQPQHF,TGCAGTGCTAGAGCTGCCGGGACAGGTTTCAATCAGCCCCAGCATTTT
TRBD2,NA,TRBJ2-7,TRBV29-1,CSAGTSYEQYF,TGCAGCGCGGGGACTAGCTACGAGCAGTACTTC
NA,few,TRBJ1-5,TRBV27,CASSFSENQPQHF,TGTGCCAGCAGTTTTTCGGAAAATCAGCCCCAGCATTTT
NA,NA,TRBJ1-6,TRBV7-3,CASSLSALNSPLHF,TGTGCCAGCAGCTTAAGCGCCCTTAATTCACCCCTCCACTTT
TRBD2,NA,TRBJ2-7,TRBV7-9,CTSSGTKYEQYF,TGTACCAGCAGCGGGACTAAATACGAGCAGTACTTC
TRBD2,NA,TRBJ2-5,TRBV29-1,CSIRLAGRQETQYF,TGCAGCATCCGACTAGCGGGACGCCAAGAGACCCAGTACTTC
NA,once,TRBJ1-2,TRBV5-1,CASSSSDRGYTF,TGCGCCAGCAGCTCATCCGACAGGGGCTACACCTTC
NA,NA,TRBJ1-1,TRBV29-1,CSLRFGPTEAFF,TGCAGCTTAAGGTTCGGTCCCACTGAAGCTTTCTTT
NA,NA,TRBJ1-1,TRBV2,CASRGIWENTEAFF,TGTGCCAGCAGAGGCATATGGGAGAACACTGAAGCTTTCTTT
TRBD1,many,TRBJ1-1,TRBV19,CASSLTGVLQNTEAFF,TGTGCCAGTAGTTTGACAGGGGTTTTACAAAACACTGAAGCTTTCTTT
TRBD1,NA,TRBJ1-2,TRBV5-1,CASSLERLGQGPDGGRNYGYTF,TGCGCCAGCAGCTTGGAAAGGCTAGGACAGGGCCCCGACGGCGGACGGAACTATGGCTACACCTTC
NA,NA,TRBJ1-1,TRBV19,CASSSVEPEAFF,TGTGCCAGTAGTAGCGTGGAACCTGAAGCTTTCTTT
NA,NA,TRBJ2-5,TRBV24-1,CATSRETQYF,TGTGCCACCAGTCGGGAGACCCAGTACTTC
NA,NA,TRBJ1-2,TRBV29-1,CSVHNDGYTF,TGCAGCGTTCATAACGATGGCTACACCTTC
TRBD1,NA,TRBJ1-4,TRBV11-2,CASSSGTGFNEKLFF,TGTGCCAGCAGCTCCGGGACAGGGTTCAATGAAAAACTGTTTTTT
NA,few,TRBJ1-1,TRBV25-1,CASALDMNTEAFF,TGTGCCAGCGCTTTAGATATGAACACTGAAGCTTTCTTT
NA,NA,TRBJ1-6,TRBV7-2,CASSWQAGAYSPLHF,TGTGCCAGCAGCTGGCAGGCAGGAGCGTATTCACCCCTCCACTTT
NA,NA,TRBJ1-1,TRBV5-1,CASTMGTLNTEAFF,TGCGCCAGTACAATGGGGACTCTCAACACTGAAGCTTTCTTT
NA,many,TRBJ2-2,TRBV7-2,CASSLTAVFTGELFF,TGTGCCAGCAGCTTAACGGCCGTGTTCACCGGGGAGCTGTTTTTT
NA,many,TRBJ1-1,TRBV4-3,CASSQESPLGTEAFF,TGCGCCAGCAGCCAAGAAAGCCCCCTCGGCACTGAAGCTTTCTTT
TRBD1,NA,TRBJ2-7,TRBV10-3,CAIGGRDRAYEQYF,TGTGCCATCGGAGGGAGGGACAGGGCCTACGAGCAGTACTTC
TRBD2,few,TRBJ2-7,TRBV7-2,CASSQVSRAGGPGEQYF,TGTGCCAGCAGCCAAGTAAGTCGAGCGGGAGGGCCGGGGGAGCAGTACTTC
NA,NA,TRBJ2-7,TRBV7-9,CASSLGRPGRDYEQYF,TGTGCCAGCAGCTTAGGAAGGCCGGGACGCGACTACGAGCAGTACTTC
NA,few,TRBJ1-4,TRBV6-5,CASSYSGSNEKLFF,TGTGCCAGCAGTTACTCGGGTAGTAATGAAAAACTGTTTTTT
NA,NA,TRBJ2-6,TRBV20-1,CSASMGSSGANVLTF,TGCAGTGCCAGTATGGGGAGCTCTGGGGCCAACGTCCTGACTTTC
NA,once,TRBJ1-2,TRBV20-1,CSAPPSGGYTF,TGCAGTGCCCCACCTTCGGGTGGCTACACCTTC
NA,few,TRBJ1-3,TRBV10-1,CARPGRSLRDF,TGCGCCAGACCTGGACGGTCCTTACGGGATTTT